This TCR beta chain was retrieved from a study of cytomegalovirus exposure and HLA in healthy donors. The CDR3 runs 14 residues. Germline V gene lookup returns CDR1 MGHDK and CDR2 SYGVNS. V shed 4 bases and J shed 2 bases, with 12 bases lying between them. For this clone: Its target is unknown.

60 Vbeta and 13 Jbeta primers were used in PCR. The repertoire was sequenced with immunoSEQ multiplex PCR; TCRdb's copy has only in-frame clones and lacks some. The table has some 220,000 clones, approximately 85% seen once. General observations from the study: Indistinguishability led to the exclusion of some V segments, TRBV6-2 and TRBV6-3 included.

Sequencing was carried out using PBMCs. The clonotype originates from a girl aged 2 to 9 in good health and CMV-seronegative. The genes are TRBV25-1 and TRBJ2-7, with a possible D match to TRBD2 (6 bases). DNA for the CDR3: TGTGCCAGCAGTGGAGCGGGTATTACCTACGAGCAGTACTTC. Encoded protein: CASSGAGITYEQYF.